Listed below are T cell receptor beta chains from one sample, sequenced in a study of blood T cell repertoires in COVID-19. Some clones are missing from TCRdb's copy, which holds only in-frame ones; the method was immunoSEQ multiplex PCR. The data hold some 230,000 clones, with 80% to 85% observed a single time. Sequencing was done on a sample of peripheral blood. These receptors originate from a woman aged 60-75 years with acute or convalescent COVID-19. Both conserved end residues are part of each CDR3. Fields, in order: D gene, J gene, clone size, V gene, CDR3 protein, CDR3 DNA. D genes are given only for firm matches. The size entry is marked missing in some rows and otherwise reads once, few, many or a size class.

>TRBD1|TRBJ1-2|-|TRBV7-8
CASSPGQGPYGYTF
TGTGCCAGCAGCCCGGGACAGGGACCCTATGGCTACACCTTC
>-|TRBJ1-2|-|TRBV7-9
CASSSWEYFNYGYTF
TGTGCCAGCAGCAGCTGGGAGTATTTTAACTATGGCTACACCTTC
>TRBD1|TRBJ1-1|-|TRBV30
CAWSAPDRDYTEAFF
TGTGCCTGGAGCGCACCCGACAGGGACTACACTGAAGCTTTCTTT
>-|TRBJ2-3|-|TRBV3-1/TRBV3-2
CASSPRFLTDTQYF
TGTGCCAGCAGCCCTCGTTTCCTCACAGATACGCAGTATTTT
>TRBD1|TRBJ1-2|once|TRBV9
CASSAYPGQGYGYTF
TGTGCCAGCAGCGCCTACCCGGGACAGGGGTATGGCTACACCTTC
>TRBD1|TRBJ1-1|-|TRBV9
CASSQTGGTEAFF
TGTGCCAGCAGCCAAACAGGGGGGACTGAAGCTTTCTTT
>-|TRBJ1-1|-|TRBV14
CASSQDTSTEAFF
TGTGCCAGCAGCCAAGATACCAGCACTGAAGCTTTCTTT
>TRBD2|TRBJ2-7|-|TRBV5-1
CASSSGGTVSYEQYF
TGCGCCAGCAGCTCGGGGGGGACGGTTTCCTACGAGCAGTACTTC
>-|TRBJ2-2|once|TRBV11-3
CASSHSKGANTGELFF
TGTGCCAGCAGCCACAGCAAGGGAGCGAACACCGGGGAGCTGTTTTTT
>TRBD1|TRBJ1-1|-|TRBV6-5
CASRRGQQNTEAFF
TGTGCCAGCAGGCGGGGACAGCAGAACACTGAAGCTTTCTTT
>-|TRBJ1-1|-|TRBV6-6
CASSPRRGAFF
TGTGCCAGCAGCCCCCGGCGCGGAGCTTTCTTT
>TRBD2|TRBJ2-1|-|TRBV4-1
CASSQGTSGSYNEQFF
TGCGCCAGCAGCCAGGGGACTAGCGGCTCCTACAATGAGCAGTTCTTC
>-|TRBJ1-1|-|TRBV7-2
CASSLEIKNTEAFF
TGTGCCAGCAGCTTAGAAATCAAAAACACTGAAGCTTTCTTT
>-|TRBJ1-2|-|TRBV7-2
CASSPWTDGYTF
TGTGCCAGCAGCCCTTGGACAGATGGCTACACCTTC
>-|TRBJ1-2|few|TRBV6-1
CASSDRVRESNYGYTF
TGTGCCAGCAGTGACAGGGTGCGTGAGTCTAACTATGGCTACACCTTC
>-|TRBJ2-7|-|TRBV9
CASSNQGYGEQYF
TGTGCCAGCAGCAACCAGGGGTACGGCGAGCAGTACTTC
>-|TRBJ2-3|-|TRBV9
CASSVGTPRTDTQYF
TGTGCCAGCAGCGTCGGGACACCCCGCACAGATACGCAGTATTTT
>-|TRBJ1-1|once|TRBV6-1
CASSEHGSMAFF
TGTGCCAGCAGTGAACACGGTTCTATGGCTTTCTTT
>TRBD2|TRBJ2-3|-|TRBV9
CASSVAVGSGGADTQYF
TGTGCCAGCAGCGTAGCTGTAGGTAGCGGGGGGGCAGATACGCAGTATTTT
>TRBD2|TRBJ2-5|-|TRBV3-1/TRBV3-2
CASSQDMGGYQETQYF
TGTGCCAGCAGCCAAGATATGGGGGGGTATCAAGAGACCCAGTACTTC
>TRBD2|TRBJ2-1|-|TRBV27
CASSPGGYNEQFF
TGTGCCAGCAGCCCGGGGGGCTACAATGAGCAGTTCTTC
>TRBD1|TRBJ2-1|-|TRBV5-1
CASSLRTGVGNEQFF
TGCGCCAGCAGCTTGAGGACAGGGGTCGGCAATGAGCAGTTCTTC
>-|TRBJ2-7|once|TRBV18
CASSPQGLAHEQYF
TGTGCCAGCTCACCCCAGGGACTCGCCCACGAGCAGTACTTC
>-|TRBJ2-7|-|TRBV7-2
CASSAGQQKRYEQYF
TGTGCCAGCAGCGCCGGACAGCAAAAACGCTACGAGCAGTACTTC
>TRBD1|TRBJ2-7|-|TRBV28
CASSGMRDRVHQEQYF
TGTGCCAGCAGTGGGATGAGGGACAGGGTTCATCAGGAGCAGTACTTC
>-|TRBJ1-2|-|TRBV4-3
CASSQERGYGYTF
TGCGCCAGCAGCCAGGAAAGGGGCTATGGCTACACCTTC
>TRBD2|TRBJ2-3|-|TRBV6-5
CASSYSGTTTDTQYF
TGTGCCAGCAGTTACTCCGGGACTACAACAGATACGCAGTATTTT
>TRBD1|TRBJ1-2|-|TRBV3-1/TRBV3-2
CASSRGQGDGYTF
TGTGCCAGCAGCCGTGGACAGGGGGATGGCTACACCTTC
>TRBD1|TRBJ1-3|-|TRBV10-3
CAISGTGTGNGNTIYF
TGTGCCATCAGTGGCACCGGGACAGGGAACGGAAACACCATATATTTT
>-|TRBJ2-3|-|TRBV5-1
CASSLVDGRVTDTQYF
TGCGCCAGCAGCTTGGTGGACGGCAGGGTAACAGATACGCAGTATTTT
>TRBD2|TRBJ2-3|-|TRBV18
CASSPGLAGTTDTQYF
TGTGCCAGCTCACCCGGACTAGCGGGGACCACAGATACGCAGTATTTT
>-|TRBJ1-2|-|TRBV5-4
CASSLGVGEGLLDGYTF
TGTGCCAGCAGCTTGGGTGTTGGTGAGGGCCTCCTTGATGGCTACACCTTC
>-|TRBJ1-1|-|TRBV3-1/TRBV3-2
CASSRRDNMNTEAFF
TGTGCCAGCAGCCGACGGGACAACATGAACACTGAAGCTTTCTTT
>-|TRBJ1-6|-|TRBV9
CASSPEIPPLHF
TGTGCCAGCAGCCCCGAGATTCCACCCCTCCACTTT
>TRBD1|TRBJ1-1|-|TRBV15
CATAPVGGGPRGTEAFF
TGTGCCACCGCCCCCGTCGGAGGGGGCCCCCGGGGCACTGAAGCTTTCTTT
>TRBD1|TRBJ1-2|-|TRBV18
CASSPQTPGTGTYTF
TGTGCCAGCTCACCTCAAACACCCGGGACAGGGACCTACACCTTC
>-|TRBJ1-1|-|TRBV4-2
CASSQLRSTEAFF
TGTGCCAGCAGCCAGTTAAGGAGCACTGAAGCTTTCTTT
>TRBD1|TRBJ1-5|-|TRBV6-1
CASSVPTGTGDNQPQHF
TGTGCCAGCAGTGTCCCGACCGGGACAGGAGACAATCAGCCCCAGCATTTT
>-|TRBJ2-3|-|TRBV21-1
CASSKVGGQEGYLTDTQYF
TGTGCCAGCAGCAAAGTTGGCGGCCAGGAGGGATACCTCACAGATACGCAGTATTTT
>-|TRBJ2-5|-|TRBV5-8
CASSFGRQETQYF
TGTGCCAGCAGCTTTGGTAGACAAGAGACCCAGTACTTC
>-|TRBJ1-1|-|TRBV10-3
CAIRQGNAEAFF
TGTGCCATCAGGCAGGGGAACGCTGAAGCTTTCTTT
>TRBD2|TRBJ2-3|once|TRBV5-1
CASSLVGTSGDDTQYF
TGCGCCAGCAGCTTGGTCGGGACTAGCGGGGATGATACGCAGTATTTT
>TRBD1|TRBJ1-2|once|TRBV14
CASSRGQVRGYTF
TGTGCCAGCAGTCGCGGACAGGTACGCGGCTACACCTTC
>-|TRBJ1-4|-|TRBV5-1
CASSLGAGTEKLFF
TGCGCCAGCAGTCTTGGGGCAGGTACTGAAAAACTGTTTTTT
>-|TRBJ1-1|-|TRBV11-2
CASSAQNTEAFF
TGTGCCAGCAGCGCACAAAACACTGAAGCTTTCTTT
>-|TRBJ2-3|-|TRBV20-1
CSARVSDTQYF
TGCAGTGCTAGAGTTTCGGATACGCAGTATTTT
>TRBD2|TRBJ2-5|-|TRBV10-3
CAISDLKHSGGETQYF
TGTGCCATCAGTGATTTGAAACATAGCGGGGGAGAGACCCAGTACTTC
>TRBD1|TRBJ1-2|-|TRBV28
CASSFPGDRGIYGYTF
TGTGCCAGCAGTTTTCCGGGCGACAGGGGAATATATGGCTACACCTTC
>TRBD1|TRBJ1-5|-|TRBV25-1
CASSDRPLTGKGQPQHF
TGTGCCAGCAGTGATCGACCCCTGACAGGGAAGGGTCAGCCCCAGCATTTT
>-|TRBJ1-1|few|TRBV5-8
CASRSILNTEAFF
TGTGCCAGTCGGAGCATATTGAACACTGAAGCTTTCTTT
>-|TRBJ1-2|-|TRBV5-3
CARSFKDFYGYTF
TGTGCCAGAAGCTTCAAGGACTTCTATGGCTACACCTTC
>TRBD1|TRBJ1-1|-|TRBV10-2
CASTELRDRGSVAFF
TGCGCCAGCACCGAATTGCGGGACAGGGGTTCGGTAGCTTTCTTT
>-|TRBJ1-1|-|TRBV3-1/TRBV3-2
CASSQRRGGPAFF
TGTGCCAGCAGCCAAAGGAGGGGGGGTCCGGCTTTCTTT
>TRBD1|TRBJ1-6|-|TRBV19
CASSIRGKDSPLHF
TGTGCCAGTAGTATCAGGGGGAAAGATTCACCCCTCCACTTT
>-|TRBJ1-4|-|TRBV7-9
CASSGGTEKLFF
TGTGCCAGCAGCGGAGGGACGGAAAAACTGTTTTTT
>TRBD2|TRBJ2-5|-|TRBV6-2/TRBV6-3
CASSSWTSGGIQETQYF
TGTGCCAGCAGTTCCTGGACTAGCGGGGGGATCCAAGAGACCCAGTACTTC
>-|TRBJ1-1|-|TRBV28
CASRAGGLVEAFF
TGTGCCAGCAGGGCCGGAGGCTTGGTTGAAGCTTTCTTT
>-|TRBJ2-1|-|TRBV3-1/TRBV3-2
CASSQEGSRGLKYNEQFF
TGTGCCAGCAGCCAAGAGGGGAGTCGGGGTTTGAAGTACAATGAGCAGTTCTTC